This is a list of T cell receptor beta chains from one sample in a study of T-cell memory formation after mild COVID-19. Each CDR3 protein gets one entry after TCRdb re-called the 5' RACE reads with MiXCR. The sample has approximately 240,000 distinct CDR3 sequences; roughly 15% are singletons. The source material was PBMCs or a T cell subset sorted from them (not recorded which). These receptors were taken from a man between 18 and 35 years old who had mild COVID-19 (a few samples of this study predate the infection). Cell type and time point are not known. Both conserved end residues are part of each CDR3. A D gene is named only where the DNA matches it firmly. Some rows have no size entry. The others give once, few or many, or a class for an expanded clone.

D gene,J gene,V gene,clone size,CDR3 length,CDR3 DNA,CDR3 protein
-,TRBJ2-3,TRBV12-3/TRBV12-4,few,12,TGTGCCAGCAGTTTCTCGTTAGATACGCAGTATTTT,CASSFSLDTQYF
TRBD2,TRBJ2-3,TRBV7-2,many,17,TGTGCCAGCAGCTTAGGTGTTAGCGGGGGGGGCACAGATACGCAGTATTTT,CASSLGVSGGGTDTQYF
TRBD2,TRBJ2-7,TRBV9,few,13,TGTGCCAGCAGCCCGCTGGGGGGGAACGAGCAGTACTTC,CASSPLGGNEQYF
-,TRBJ2-2,TRBV4-1,few,15,TGCGCCAGCAGCTATCAGGGGTTCAACACCGGGGAGCTGTTTTTT,CASSYQGFNTGELFF
-,TRBJ2-1,TRBV6-5,many,13,TGTGCCAGCAGATATGTTGGAGGCAATGAGCAGTTCTTC,CASRYVGGNEQFF
-,TRBJ2-5,TRBV7-2,-,14,TGTGCCAGCGCAAAGAACGGGGGCTCGGAGACCCAGTACTTC,CASAKNGGSETQYF
-,TRBJ1-2,TRBV4-3,few,15,TGCGCCAGCAGCCAAGACAGGGGAGGGAACTATGGCTACACCTTC,CASSQDRGGNYGYTF
-,TRBJ1-2,TRBV7-9,few,14,TGTGCCAGCAGCTTGGCTCAATCTAAGAATTACTACACCTTC,CASSLAQSKNYYTF
TRBD1,TRBJ1-1,TRBV6-5,few,15,TGTGCCAGCAGTTACCCCGGGACAGAGGCCTCTGAAGCTTTCTTT,CASSYPGTEASEAFF
-,TRBJ2-3,TRBV7-9,few,16,TGTGCCAGCAGCCCAAGACGGGGGACATTCACAGATACGCAGTATTTT,CASSPRRGTFTDTQYF
-,TRBJ1-6,TRBV7-3,many,13,TGTGCCAGCAGCTTACAAAATAATTCACCCCTCCACTTT,CASSLQNNSPLHF
-,TRBJ1-2,TRBV29-1,-,14,TGCAGCGTTGCACCACAGATGACTAACTATGGCTACACCTTC,CSVAPQMTNYGYTF
-,TRBJ1-2,TRBV5-1,-,16,TGCGCCAGCAGCTTGGGCCTCAGGGTACTGTCGGGTGGCTACACCTTC,CASSLGLRVLSGGYTF
-,TRBJ2-3,TRBV5-1,few,13,TGCGCCAGCAGCTTGGGAGCAGGGGATACGCAGTATTTT,CASSLGAGDTQYF
-,TRBJ2-7,TRBV30,-,13,TGTGCCTGGAGTGTACGGGTGGTAGGCGAGCAGTACTTC,CAWSVRVVGEQYF
-,TRBJ2-5,TRBV7-3,few,13,TGTGCCAGCAGCCGGGACCCCCAAGAGACCCAGTACTTC,CASSRDPQETQYF